Described below is a single T cell receptor (beta chain) sequence and its context. Antigen unknown. Time point reported: peripheral blood 6 weeks after treatment start. Every PCR got spiked synthetic TCR analog templates. Method: immunoSEQ multiplex PCR; TCRdb's copy keeps in-frame clones and lacks some. Of 100,000 to 150,000 clones listed, roughly 82% were seen once; the top ten hold roughly 2.3%. CDR1 is SGHNT, CDR2 YYREEE, per germline (reference sequence). The CDR3 runs to 15 residues. Germline trimming cut 4 bases from V and 5 bases from J; bases unmatched to any gene: 9. These data originate in a study of PD-L1 blockade in urothelial cancer. Study at large: Atezolizumab, begun by patients in about 2014, was given at 1,200 mg intravenously every 3 weeks. Blood gave a median 141,255 T cells. General study results and limits: Clonality of blood TCR below the median before treatment predicted better survival.

The material sequenced was PBMCs, taken around atezolizumab (anti-PD-L1) treatment. The receptor was isolated from a man aged 45-65 years with urothelial cancer. The gene calls are TRBV5-4 and TRBJ2-7; the match to TRBD2 covers 10 bases. The CDR3 reads CASSPPLAGVHEQYF. As DNA, the CDR3 is TGTGCCAGCAGCCCACCCCTAGCGGGAGTCCACGAGCAGTACTTC.